The rows below give T cell receptor beta chains drawn from one sample of a study of blood T cell repertoires in COVID-19. Here immunoSEQ multiplex PCR was the method, and the copy in TCRdb shows in-frame clones only, minus some. The table records tens of thousands of clones, 75% to 90% of them present only once. The sequenced sample was peripheral blood. All receptors come from a woman aged 80 or over with acute or convalescent COVID-19. CDR3s include the opening cysteine and the closing phenylalanine or tryptophan. The order of the fields is V gene, clone size, J gene, D gene, CDR3 DNA, CDR3 protein. D genes are given only for firm matches. Expanded clones get a size class; other rows say once, few or many, or leave the size out.

V: TRBV5-1; size: NA; J: TRBJ2-4; D: NA; DNA: TGCGCCAGCAGCGGTCCGGTCTGGGAGGCCAAAAACATTCAGTACTTC; CDR3: CASSGPVWEAKNIQYF
V: TRBV28; size: NA; J: TRBJ2-7; D: NA; DNA: TGTGCCAGCAGTTTATCGGGGTACGAGCAGTACTTC; CDR3: CASSLSGYEQYF
V: TRBV9; size: NA; J: TRBJ2-2; D: TRBD2; DNA: TGTGCCAGCAGCGTAATGCCGCCTAGCGGGGGGAACACCGGGGAGCTGTTTTTT; CDR3: CASSVMPPSGGNTGELFF
V: TRBV5-8; size: NA; J: TRBJ1-6; D: TRBD1; DNA: TGTGCCAGCAGTGACAGGGGTTCTTTCTCACCCCTCCACTTT; CDR3: CASSDRGSFSPLHF
V: TRBV2; size: NA; J: TRBJ1-5; D: TRBD1; DNA: TGTGCCAGCAGGCCGACAGGGCTACTCAATCAGCCCCAGCATTTT; CDR3: CASRPTGLLNQPQHF
V: TRBV15; size: NA; J: TRBJ1-1; D: TRBD1; DNA: TGTGCCACCAGCAGGACAGGGACTGAAGCTTTCTTT; CDR3: CATSRTGTEAFF
V: TRBV7-2; size: NA; J: TRBJ2-1; D: TRBD2; DNA: TGTGCCAGCAGCCCACGACCCGGACTAGCGGGGGGTTCCTACAATGAGCAGTTCTTC; CDR3: CASSPRPGLAGGSYNEQFF
V: TRBV12-3/TRBV12-4; size: NA; J: TRBJ2-7; D: TRBD2; DNA: TGTGCCAGCAGTTTAGGGGGGAGGGGAGAGCAGTACTTC; CDR3: CASSLGGRGEQYF
V: TRBV7-9; size: once; J: TRBJ2-1; D: TRBD2; DNA: TGTGCCAGCAGCGATACTAGCGGGAGCTCCTACAATGAGCAGTTCTTC; CDR3: CASSDTSGSSYNEQFF
V: TRBV28; size: NA; J: TRBJ1-2; D: NA; DNA: TGTGCCAGCAGTTTACTCGCCGGTGTGGACTATGGCTACACCTTC; CDR3: CASSLLAGVDYGYTF
V: TRBV21-1; size: NA; J: TRBJ1-3; D: NA; DNA: TGTGCCAGCAGGGTGACGGATGGACACATAAACACCATATATTTT; CDR3: CASRVTDGHINTIYF
V: TRBV6-5; size: NA; J: TRBJ2-1; D: NA; DNA: TGTGCCAGCAGTCGCAGGGCTACTTCCTACAATGAGCAGTTCTTC; CDR3: CASSRRATSYNEQFF
V: TRBV4-1; size: NA; J: TRBJ1-1; D: NA; DNA: TGCGCCAGCAGCCCGAGACTAGCAGGGAGAGACACTGAAGCTTTCTTT; CDR3: CASSPRLAGRDTEAFF
V: TRBV18; size: NA; J: TRBJ2-3; D: NA; DNA: TGTGCCAGCCTAGGACAACGGAGCACAGATACGCAGTATTTT; CDR3: CASLGQRSTDTQYF
V: TRBV3-1/TRBV3-2; size: few; J: TRBJ1-3; D: NA; DNA: TGTGCCAGCAGCCAGAAGCTCTCTGGAAACACCATATATTTT; CDR3: CASSQKLSGNTIYF
V: TRBV6-5; size: NA; J: TRBJ1-1; D: NA; DNA: TGTGCCAGCAGTTCGGCCGGGACACCTAGGACTGAAGCTTTCTTT; CDR3: CASSSAGTPRTEAFF
V: TRBV24-1; size: NA; J: TRBJ2-6; D: TRBD1; DNA: TGTGCCACCAGTGATGCTCTCGGGACAGGGAGCTCTGGGGCCAACGTCCTGACTTTC; CDR3: CATSDALGTGSSGANVLTF
V: TRBV24-1; size: NA; J: TRBJ2-3; D: NA; DNA: TGTGCCACCAGTGATTCAGGGCAGAGCACAGATACGCAGTATTTT; CDR3: CATSDSGQSTDTQYF
V: TRBV6-1; size: NA; J: TRBJ1-2; D: NA; DNA: TGTGCCAGCAGTGAAGGCCCAGGGTTTGGCTACACCTTC; CDR3: CASSEGPGFGYTF
V: TRBV13; size: once; J: TRBJ2-1; D: TRBD2; DNA: TGTGCCAGCAGCCCGACTAGCGGGAGCCGAGTTTACTTCTTC; CDR3: CASSPTSGSRVYFF
V: TRBV11-3; size: NA; J: TRBJ1-4; D: NA; DNA: TGTGCCAGCAGCTTCGGCGGACGGGGGTATGAAAAACTGTTTTTT; CDR3: CASSFGGRGYEKLFF
V: TRBV19; size: NA; J: TRBJ1-6; D: TRBD1; DNA: TGTGCCAGTAGGTACAGGGGAAATTCACCCCTCCACTTT; CDR3: CASRYRGNSPLHF
V: TRBV7-6; size: NA; J: TRBJ2-5; D: TRBD2; DNA: TGTGCCAGCAGCTCCGGGACTAGCGGGAGGGGAGGGACCCAGTACTTC; CDR3: CASSSGTSGRGGTQYF
V: TRBV11-2; size: NA; J: TRBJ2-3; D: NA; DNA: TGTGCCAGCAGCTTTGGAGAACAGGGACGAGGTTATTTT; CDR3: CASSFGEQGRGYF
V: TRBV18; size: once; J: TRBJ2-3; D: NA; DNA: TGTGCCAGCTCACCACCTATCACAGATACGCAGTATTTT; CDR3: CASSPPITDTQYF
V: TRBV19; size: NA; J: TRBJ2-7; D: NA; DNA: TGTGCCAGTAGTATCCCCGGTAAGACCTACGAGCAGTACTTC; CDR3: CASSIPGKTYEQYF
V: TRBV5-1; size: NA; J: TRBJ2-1; D: NA; DNA: TGCGCCAGCAGCTACCAGGGGGGAGACTCCTACAATGAGCAGTTCTTC; CDR3: CASSYQGGDSYNEQFF
V: TRBV5-8; size: few; J: TRBJ2-2; D: NA; DNA: TGTGCCAGCAGCTTGAGGGGCAGGCCCACCGGGGAGCTGTTTTTT; CDR3: CASSLRGRPTGELFF
V: TRBV7-3; size: NA; J: TRBJ2-1; D: NA; DNA: TGTGCCAGCAGACTTGGACGGGAGCGTAATGAGCAGTTCTTC; CDR3: CASRLGRERNEQFF
V: TRBV10-3; size: few; J: TRBJ1-6; D: NA; DNA: TGTGCCATCAGCGGGGGGGAAAATAATTCACCCCTCCACTTT; CDR3: CAISGGENNSPLHF
V: TRBV2; size: NA; J: TRBJ1-4; D: TRBD1; DNA: TGTGCCAGCAGTTCACAGGGGTCTAATGAAAAACTGTTTTTT; CDR3: CASSSQGSNEKLFF
V: TRBV3-1/TRBV3-2; size: NA; J: TRBJ2-1; D: NA; DNA: TGTGCCAGCAGGCCTTCCGGGGGCTCCTACAATGAGCAGTTCTTC; CDR3: CASRPSGGSYNEQFF
V: TRBV15; size: NA; J: TRBJ2-1; D: NA; DNA: TGTGCCACCAGTGAAGGGGGAATGACCTCCTACAATGAGCAGTTCTTC; CDR3: CATSEGGMTSYNEQFF
V: TRBV6-5; size: NA; J: TRBJ2-2; D: TRBD1; DNA: TGTGCCAGCAGGGAGGGACAGGCGTACACCGGGGAGCTGTTTTTT; CDR3: CASREGQAYTGELFF
V: TRBV12-3/TRBV12-4; size: NA; J: TRBJ2-5; D: NA; DNA: TGTGCCAGCAGTCCGGGGGGCTTGGAGACCCAGTACTTC; CDR3: CASSPGGLETQYF
V: TRBV3-1/TRBV3-2; size: NA; J: TRBJ2-7; D: NA; DNA: TGTGCCAGCAGCCGTATTAGCCCCTTCGGCGAGCAGTACTTC; CDR3: CASSRISPFGEQYF
V: TRBV11-3; size: NA; J: TRBJ2-1; D: NA; DNA: TGTGCCAGCAGCTTAGATTCGCCCTTGAGAGGTGAGCAGTTCTTC; CDR3: CASSLDSPLRGEQFF
V: TRBV19; size: few; J: TRBJ1-1; D: NA; DNA: TGTGCCAGTAGTATCTCGACAGTTATGAACACTGAAGCTTTCTTT; CDR3: CASSISTVMNTEAFF
V: TRBV7-7; size: NA; J: TRBJ2-2; D: NA; DNA: TGTGCCAGCAGCCTGGTGGCAGGGGTCGGGGAGCTGTTTTTT; CDR3: CASSLVAGVGELFF
V: TRBV7-2; size: NA; J: TRBJ2-3; D: NA; DNA: TGTGCCAGCAGCTTAAACACGGGTTGGGCAGATACGCAGTATTTT; CDR3: CASSLNTGWADTQYF
V: TRBV27; size: NA; J: TRBJ2-1; D: TRBD1; DNA: TGTGCCAGCAGCCGGGGGACAGGGGGTTTTCAGTTCTTC; CDR3: CASSRGTGGFQFF
V: TRBV13; size: NA; J: TRBJ2-7; D: NA; DNA: TGTGCCAGCGGGCGAAGGGGGAATTCCTACGAGCAGTACTTC; CDR3: CASGRRGNSYEQYF
V: TRBV24-1; size: NA; J: TRBJ2-2; D: NA; DNA: TGTGCCACCAGTGATTTGGGGTTGAGGGCAGGGGACGGAACCGGGGAGCTGTTTTTT; CDR3: CATSDLGLRAGDGTGELFF
V: TRBV5-4; size: NA; J: TRBJ2-7; D: NA; DNA: TGTGCCAGTTGGCTCGGGGGCGAGCAGTACTTC; CDR3: CASWLGGEQYF
V: TRBV2; size: NA; J: TRBJ2-1; D: NA; DNA: TGTGCCAGCAGTGAAGGTTATAGTAGTGAGCAGTTCTTC; CDR3: CASSEGYSSEQFF